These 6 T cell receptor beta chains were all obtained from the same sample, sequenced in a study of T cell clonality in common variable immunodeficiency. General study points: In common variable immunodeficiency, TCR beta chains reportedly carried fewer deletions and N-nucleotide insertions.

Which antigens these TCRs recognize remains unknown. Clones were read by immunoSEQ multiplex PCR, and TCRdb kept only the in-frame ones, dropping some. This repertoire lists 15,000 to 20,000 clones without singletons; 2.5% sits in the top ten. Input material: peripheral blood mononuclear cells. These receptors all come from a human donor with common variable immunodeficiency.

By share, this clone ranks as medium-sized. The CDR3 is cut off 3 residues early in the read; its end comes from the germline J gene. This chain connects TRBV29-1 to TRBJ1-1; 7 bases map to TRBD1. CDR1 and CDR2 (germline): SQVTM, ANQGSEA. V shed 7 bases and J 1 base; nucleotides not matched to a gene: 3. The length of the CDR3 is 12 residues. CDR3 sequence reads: CSGRQGNTEAFF. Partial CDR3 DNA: TGCAGCGGACGACAGGGGAACACTGAA.

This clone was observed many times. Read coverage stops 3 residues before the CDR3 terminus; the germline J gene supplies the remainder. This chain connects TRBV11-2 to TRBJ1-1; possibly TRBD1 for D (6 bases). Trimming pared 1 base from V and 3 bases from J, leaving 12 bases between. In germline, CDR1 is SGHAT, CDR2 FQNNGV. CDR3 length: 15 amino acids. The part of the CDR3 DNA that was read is TGTGCCAGCAGCTTAGTGCTGGGGGCGGACACTGAA. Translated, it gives CASSLVLGADTE. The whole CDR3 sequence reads CASSLVLGADTEAFF.

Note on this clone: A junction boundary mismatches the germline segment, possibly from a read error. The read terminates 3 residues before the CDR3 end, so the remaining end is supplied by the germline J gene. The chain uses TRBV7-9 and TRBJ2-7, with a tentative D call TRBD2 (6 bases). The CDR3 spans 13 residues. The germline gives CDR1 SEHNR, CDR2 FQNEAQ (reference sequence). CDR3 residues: CSSSFNERAEQYF. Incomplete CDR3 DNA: TGTTCCAGCAGCTTCAATGAGCGGGCCGAG.

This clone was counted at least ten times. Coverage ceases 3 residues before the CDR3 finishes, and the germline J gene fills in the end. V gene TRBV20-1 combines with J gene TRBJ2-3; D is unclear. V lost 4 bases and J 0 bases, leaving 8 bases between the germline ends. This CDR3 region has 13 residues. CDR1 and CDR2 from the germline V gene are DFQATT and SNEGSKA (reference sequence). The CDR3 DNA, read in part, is TGCAGTGCTACCCCGGTTAGCACAGATACG. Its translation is CSATPVSTDT. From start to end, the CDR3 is CSATPVSTDTQYF.

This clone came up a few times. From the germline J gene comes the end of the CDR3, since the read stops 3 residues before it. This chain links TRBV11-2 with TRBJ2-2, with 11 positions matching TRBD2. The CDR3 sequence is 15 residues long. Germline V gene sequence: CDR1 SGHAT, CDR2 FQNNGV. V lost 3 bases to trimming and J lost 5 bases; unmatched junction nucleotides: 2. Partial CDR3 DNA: TGTGCCAGCAGCTTGAGGACTAGCGGGACCGGGGAG. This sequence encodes CASSLRTSGTGE. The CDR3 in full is CASSLRTSGTGELFF.

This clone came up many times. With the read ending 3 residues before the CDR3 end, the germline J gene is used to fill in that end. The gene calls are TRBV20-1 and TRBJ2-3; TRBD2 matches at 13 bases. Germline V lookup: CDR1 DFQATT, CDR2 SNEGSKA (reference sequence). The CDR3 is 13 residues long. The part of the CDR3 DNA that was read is TGCAGTGCTAGAGGACTAGCGGGAGGCGCG. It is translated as CSARGLAGGA. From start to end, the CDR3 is CSARGLAGGAQYF.